Following are 28 T cell receptor beta chains from one sample sequenced in a study of OX40 agonist ivuxolimab in advanced cancers. The method was immunoSEQ multiplex PCR; TCRdb's version includes in-frame clones alone and lacks a portion of them. Of roughly 80,000 clones in the sample, about 84% were seen once. Here the sequenced sample was CD4+ or CD8+ T cells sorted from blood, taken in a trial of the OX40 agonist ivuxolimab. The receptors derive from an adult with an advanced solid tumor such as melanoma, head and neck, liver or kidney cancer.

The chain is built from TRBV7-3 and TRBJ2-3; no clear D gene. Germline lookup yields CDR1 SGHTA and CDR2 FQGTGA. The ends were cut back, 3 bases at V and 0 bases at J, with 1 base in the middle. This CDR3 spans 12 amino acids. Here the CDR3 DNA reads TGTGCCAGCAGCTTTAGCACAGATACGCAGTATTTT. It is translated as CASSFSTDTQYF.

Concerning this clone: The sample contains more than one DNA sequence encoding this CDR3. The V gene is TRBV25-1, the J gene TRBJ1-3; D is uncertain. From germline, CDR1 is MGHDK and CDR2 SYGVNS. The CDR3 spans 16 residues. Trimming left V 1 base short and J 4 bases short, with 14 bases between. The DNA for the CDR3 is TGTGCCAGCAGTGAATCTGGTGGCCCGGGAGGAAACACCATATATTTT. Translation: CASSESGGPGGNTIYF.

The chain has TRBV6-5 and TRBJ1-5; D might be TRBD1 (6 bases). Germline V CDR1 and CDR2: MNHEY, SVGAGI. Trimming stripped 6 bases from V and 1 base from J, with 7 bases between. This CDR3 has 13 amino acids. CDR3 coding DNA: TGTGCCAGCAGAACAGGGAGCAATCAGCCCCAGCATTTT. Residues: CASRTGSNQPQHF.

The J gene is TRBJ1-6, the V gene TRBV9, with TRBD1 matching over 8 bases. Losses at the gene ends were 0 bases for V and 6 bases for J; bases not matched to a gene: 5. The CDR3 has 16 amino acids. From germline, CDR1 is SGDLS and CDR2 YYNGEE. The CDR3 here is CASSVASGQGNSPLHF. DNA for the CDR3: TGTGCCAGCAGCGTAGCTAGCGGACAGGGTAATTCACCCCTCCACTTT.

This clone was counted between two and nine times. The chain carries TRBV5-1 and TRBJ2-7, with 8 nucleotides matching TRBD1. The CDR3 loop spans 13 amino acids. Germline V gene sequence: CDR1 SGHRS, CDR2 YFSETQ. J gave up 3 bases and V 5 bases, and 4 bases lay outside the gene matches. DNA for the CDR3: TGCGCCAGCAGTGAACAGGGGGACTACGAGCAGTACTTC. Translated: CASSEQGDYEQYF. The full variable domain, with the rest looked up from reference TRBV5-1 and TRBJ2-7, is KAGVTQTPRYLIKTRGQQVTLSCSPISGHRSVSWYQQTPGQGLQFLFEYFSETQRNKGNFPGRFSGRQFSNSRSEMNVSTLELGDSALYLCASSEQGDYEQYFGPGTRLTVT.

CDR3 nucleotides: TGTGCCAGCAGTTACCTGGACAGGCGGGATGGCTACACCTTC. Encoded protein: CASSYLDRRDGYTF. The V call is TRBV6-6, the J call TRBJ1-2; 7 bases are a match to TRBD1. The CDR3 is 14 amino acids. The V gene's germline CDR1 is MNHNY and CDR2 SVGAGI (reference sequence). V shed 2 bases and J 6 bases; nucleotides not matched to a gene: 6.

The genes are TRBV5-6 and TRBJ1-1, with unresolved D. V lost 3 bases to trimming and J lost 5 bases, with 14 bases between them. This CDR3 spans 14 amino acids. Germline lookup yields CDR1 SGHDT and CDR2 YYEEEE. The DNA of the CDR3 is TGTGCCAGCAGCTCCGGACGGCGAATTACTGAAGCTTTCTTT. Translated, it gives CASSSGRRITEAFF.

The chain is built from TRBV5-1 and TRBJ2-1, with a tentative D call TRBD2 (6 bases). V lost 4 bases to trimming and J lost 8 bases, with 19 bases between them. The CDR3 consists of 15 residues. Germline values: CDR1 SGHRS, CDR2 YFSETQ. The CDR3 reads CASSPRTGREYEQFF. The CDR3 DNA sequence: TGCGCCAGCAGCCCCCGTACCGGGCGGGAATATGAGCAGTTCTTC.

In this sample, this clone turned up once. The genes are TRBV2 and TRBJ2-7; D tentatively fits TRBD1 or TRBD2 (6 bases each). The germline V gene encodes CDR1 SNHLY and CDR2 FYNNEI. The CDR3 runs 11 residues. Trimming took off 7 bases at V and 3 bases at J, with 7 bases between the two ends. Here the CDR3 reads CASKGGYEQYF. CDR3 bases: TGTGCCAGCAAGGGGGGCTACGAGCAGTACTTC.

The chain joins TRBV9 to TRBJ2-3; 7 bases line up with TRBD2. Germline CDR1 and CDR2: SGDLS and YYNGEE. The CDR3 totals 16 residues. The ends lost 4 bases at V and 1 base at J; junction bases unmatched: 9. CDR3 sequence reads: CASSPRLGGGTDTQYF. As DNA, the CDR3 is TGTGCCAGCAGCCCAAGGTTGGGGGGGGGCACAGATACGCAGTATTTT. Full variable domain (rest looked up from reference TRBV9 and TRBJ2-3): DSGVTQTPKHLITATGQRVTLRCSPRSGDLSVYWYQQSLDQGLQFLIQYYNGEERAKGNILERFSAQQFPDLHSELNLSSLELGDSALYFCASSPRLGGGTDTQYFGPGTRLTVL.

The chain is built from TRBV9 and TRBJ2-7; D might be TRBD1 or TRBD2, each matching 6 bases. The V end was cut by 1 base, the J end by 5 bases, with 16 bases between. Germline CDR1 SGDLS, CDR2 YYNGEE. This CDR3 has 15 amino acids. The CDR3 nucleotides are TGTGCCAGCAGCGTATCGGGGGCCGTTTTCAACGAGCAGTACTTC. This encodes CASSVSGAVFNEQYF.

The chain recombines TRBV7-2 with TRBJ1-2; D is unclear. This CDR3 comprises 14 residues. Germline assignment: CDR1 SGHTA and CDR2 FQGNSA. V was pared by 5 bases and J by 6 bases, with 16 bases between. The CDR3 region is CASSPRQGIDGYTF. The CDR3, as DNA: TGTGCCAGCAGCCCGCGCCAAGGGATTGATGGCTACACCTTC. The full variable domain, completed using reference TRBV7-2 and TRBJ1-2, is GAGVSQSPSNKVTEKGKDVELRCDPISGHTALYWYRQSLGQGLEFLIYFQGNSAPDKSGLPSDRFSAERTGGSVSTLTIQRTQQEDSAVYLCASSPRQGIDGYTFGSGTRLTVV.

This clone has just one count. The genes are TRBV12-5 and TRBJ2-2; D unresolved. In germline, CDR1 is LGHNT, CDR2 FRNRAP. V gave up 6 bases and J gave up 7 bases, with 3 bases separating them. This CDR3 region has 10 residues. CDR3 coding DNA: TGTGCTAGTGGGGGCGGGGAGCTGTTTTTT. It specifies CASGGGELFF.

This chain joins TRBV7-9 and TRBJ1-1; D is perhaps TRBD1 (5 bases). Trimming cost V 2 bases and J 6 bases, with 16 bases left between them. This CDR3 has 15 residues. Germline V gene lookup returns CDR1 SEHNR and CDR2 FQNEAQ (reference sequence). As DNA, the CDR3 is TGTGCCAGCAGCTTATCCTCGGCGCGAGGGGCTGAAGCTTTCTTT. This codes for CASSLSSARGAEAFF.

The chain joins TRBV7-9 to TRBJ2-5; the D gene is possibly TRBD2 (5 bases). TRBJ2-7 explains the end of the DNA better; the J call may be wrong. This CDR3 contains 13 residues. Germline V gene sequence: CDR1 SEHNR, CDR2 FQNEAQ (reference sequence). The CDR3: CASGSVSPYEQYF. DNA of the CDR3: TGTGCCAGCGGGAGCGTGAGCCCCTACGAGCAGTACTTC.

The rearrangement links TRBV2 to TRBJ2-2; D ambiguous. Trimming shortened V by 6 bases and J by 1 base, and 9 bases separated the two germline ends. The germline V gene encodes CDR1 SNHLY and CDR2 FYNNEI. This CDR3 contains 14 residues. The CDR3 sequence is CASRGSGNTGELFF. The CDR3 coding sequence is TGTGCCAGCAGGGGGTCGGGGAACACCGGGGAGCTGTTTTTT.

The chain joins TRBV18 to TRBJ1-2; D possibly corresponds to TRBD1 (5 bases). Germline loops: CDR1 KGHSH, CDR2 LQKENI. This CDR3 comprises 15 residues. The ends were cut back, 3 bases at V and 3 bases at J, with 14 bases in the middle. This chain's CDR3 is CASSPSEGSHYGYTF. CDR3 in DNA: TGTGCCAGCTCACCTTCTGAGGGGAGTCACTATGGCTACACCTTC.

The rearrangement joins TRBV30 to TRBJ2-7; unclear D gene. CDR3 length: 13 amino acids. The V end was cut by 0 bases, the J end by 5 bases, with 11 bases between. The germline gives CDR1 GTSNPN, CDR2 SVGIG (reference sequence). CDR3 protein: CAWSVFNSDEQYF. DNA for the CDR3: TGTGCCTGGAGTGTTTTCAATTCGGACGAGCAGTACTTC.

This clone appeared a single time. The CDR3 is CSVEDQKRGFYEQYF. CDR3 DNA: TGCAGCGTTGAAGACCAGAAAAGAGGGTTTTACGAGCAGTACTTC. The gene calls are TRBV29-1 and TRBJ2-7, with D possibly TRBD2 on 5 matching bases. The CDR3 has 15 residues. Trimming left V 0 bases short and J 4 bases short, with 16 bases between. Germline loops: CDR1 SQVTM, CDR2 ANQGSEA.

The CDR3 DNA is TGTGCCAGCAGTGTAATGGGGACTAGCGGGGGCGAGCAGTTCTTC. This gives the protein CASSVMGTSGGEQFF. V is TRBV2 and J is TRBJ2-1; 14 nucleotides align to TRBD2. The CDR3 loop spans 15 amino acids. The germline V gene has CDR1 SNHLY and CDR2 FYNNEI. Trimming at V came to 4 bases and at J to 10 bases, leaving 6 bases not matched to a gene. The full variable domain, with the rest looked up from reference TRBV2 and TRBJ2-1, is EPEVTQTPSHQVTQMGQEVILRCVPISNHLYFYWYRQILGQKVEFLVSFYNNEISEKSEIFDDQFSVERPDGSNFTLKIRSTKLEDSAMYFCASSVMGTSGGEQFFGPGTRLTVL.

The chain combines TRBV18 with TRBJ2-2, with unresolved D. V was shortened by 2 bases and J by 5 bases, with 6 bases between the two germline ends. This CDR3 has 13 residues. CDR1 KGHSH and CDR2 LQKENI come from the germline V gene. Here the CDR3 DNA reads TGTGCCAGCTCACCATCCCAGACCGGGGAGCTGTTTTTT. Translated: CASSPSQTGELFF.

This chain connects TRBV6-5 to TRBJ1-5; the D is unclear. The CDR3 is 10 residues long. Trimming shortened V by 7 bases and J by 9 bases, and 7 bases separated the two germline ends. Germline V gene data show CDR1 as MNHEY and CDR2 as SVGAGI. The CDR3 loop is CASTKGPQHF. DNA of the CDR3: TGTGCCAGCACAAAAGGGCCCCAGCATTTT.

The chain employs TRBV7-3 and TRBJ1-2; the D is unclear. Deletions cut 3 bases from V and 0 bases from J, with 5 bases between. This CDR3 is built from 13 residues. The germline V gene has CDR1 SGHTA and CDR2 FQGTGA. DNA for the CDR3: TGTGCCAGCAGCTTGCGCTCTAACTATGGCTACACCTTC. Translated: CASSLRSNYGYTF.

This chain links TRBV1 with TRBJ2-2; the table's D call of TRBD2 was not tested on the DNA. TRBV1 is deemed a pseudogene. This CDR3 spans 19 amino acids. The CDR3 DNA is TGCACCAGCAGCCAAGCGTGGGAGCGCGGGGAGACGAACACCGGGGAGCTGTTTTTT. Translating it yields CTSSQAWERGETNTGELFF.

In this sample, this clone turned up a few times. The chain combines TRBV5-1 with TRBJ1-1; TRBD1 matches at 9 bases. The CDR3 length is 15 residues. Per germline, CDR1 SGHRS and CDR2 YFSETQ. With V trimmed by 4 bases and J by 2 bases, 6 bases remained unmatched. The CDR3 DNA reads TGCGCCAGCAGCGTTGGGACAGGGAGTAACACTGAAGCTTTCTTT. This codes for CASSVGTGSNTEAFF.

The V gene is TRBV9, the J gene TRBJ2-7; the D gene is possibly TRBD2 (6 bases). Trimming shortened V by 4 bases and J by 2 bases, and 13 bases separated the two germline ends. The CDR3 is made up of 14 amino acids. The V gene's germline CDR1 is SGDLS and CDR2 YYNGEE. For the CDR3, the DNA is TGTGCCAGCAGCCCCCGACTAGTAACCTACGAGCAGTACTTC. This gives the protein CASSPRLVTYEQYF.

This clone was counted between two and nine times. The rearrangement joins TRBV18 to TRBJ2-2, with TRBD1 as a possible D gene (6 bases). Per germline, CDR1 KGHSH and CDR2 LQKENI. V lost 0 bases and J lost 5, with 7 bases in between. The CDR3 is 14 amino acids. DNA for the CDR3: TGTGCCAGCTCACCACCGAGGGGGACCGGGGAGCTGTTTTTT. Its protein product is CASSPPRGTGELFF.

Only a few counts were recorded for this clone. This sequence joins TRBV7-9 and TRBJ2-7; D is unresolved. The CDR3 is 18 residues long. CDR1 SEHNR and CDR2 FQNEAQ come from the germline V gene (reference sequence). Trimming pared 1 base from V and 3 bases from J, leaving 22 bases between. CDR3 bases: TGTGCCAGCAGCTTAGTAGGCCGGCGTGGCCAGAAGATCTACGAGCAGTACTTC. It specifies CASSLVGRRGQKIYEQYF.